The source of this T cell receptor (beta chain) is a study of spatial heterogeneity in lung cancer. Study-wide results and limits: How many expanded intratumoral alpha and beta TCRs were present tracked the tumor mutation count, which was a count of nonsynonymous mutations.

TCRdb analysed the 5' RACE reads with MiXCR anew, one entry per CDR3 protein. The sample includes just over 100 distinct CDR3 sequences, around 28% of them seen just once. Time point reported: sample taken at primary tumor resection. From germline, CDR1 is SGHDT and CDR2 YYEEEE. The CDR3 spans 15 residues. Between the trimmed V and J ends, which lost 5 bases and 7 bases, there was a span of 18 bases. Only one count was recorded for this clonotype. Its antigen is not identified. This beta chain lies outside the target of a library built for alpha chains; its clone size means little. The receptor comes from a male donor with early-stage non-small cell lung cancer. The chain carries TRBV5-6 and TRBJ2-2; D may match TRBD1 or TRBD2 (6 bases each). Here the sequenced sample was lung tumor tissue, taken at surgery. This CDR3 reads CASSPWGARHGELFF. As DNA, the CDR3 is TGTGCCAGCAGTCCCTGGGGGGCGCGCCACGGGGAGCTGTTTTTT.